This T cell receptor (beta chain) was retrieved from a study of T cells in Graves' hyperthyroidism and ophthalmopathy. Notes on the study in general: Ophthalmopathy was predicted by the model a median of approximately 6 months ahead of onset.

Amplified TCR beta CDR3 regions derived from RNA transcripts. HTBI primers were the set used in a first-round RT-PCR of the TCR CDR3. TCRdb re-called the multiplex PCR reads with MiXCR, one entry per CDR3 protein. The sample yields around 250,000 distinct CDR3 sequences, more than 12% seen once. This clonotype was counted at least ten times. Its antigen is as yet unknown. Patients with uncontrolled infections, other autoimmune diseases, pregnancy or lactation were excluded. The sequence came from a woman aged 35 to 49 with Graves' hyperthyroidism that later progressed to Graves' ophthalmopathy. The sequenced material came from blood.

The CDR3 reads CASSVNLRTHNEQFF. The DNA of the CDR3 is TGTGCCAGCAGCGTCAACCTGAGGACACACAATGAGCAGTTCTTC. This chain joins TRBV7-9 and TRBJ2-1, with a possible D match to TRBD1 (5 bases). V was clipped by 5 bases and J by 5 bases, with 16 bases between them. This CDR3 is built from 15 residues. From germline, CDR1 is SEHNR and CDR2 FQNEAQ (reference sequence).